Given below is one TCR beta chain in context. Its cognate antigen is unknown. Treatment in this sample: approximately 18 received Ad26.COV2.S at low or high dose, single or two shots; five or six received placebo; per-sample allocation not given. On day 63 after the first injection, vaccine and placebo recipients gave samples. Aged 18-55 years, donor was enrolled in Boston at some point between 2019 and 2021. The V and J ends lost 0 bases and 5 bases, in that order; junction bases with no gene match: 5. CDR1 and CDR2 (germline): SGHRS, YFSETQ. This CDR3 is built from 14 residues. The sample is drawn from a study of Ad26.COV2.S vaccination and SARS-CoV-2 variants. Study-level points and caveats: Substantial post-vaccination breadth of spike-specific CD8+ and CD4+ T cell responses was reported.

TCRdb's table, derived via immunoSEQ multiplex PCR, lists solely in-frame clones and lacks some. Of roughly 330,000 clones listed, roughly 90% are singletons. The receptor was derived from a person between 18 and 60 years old who received the Ad26.COV2.S COVID-19 vaccine or a placebo. The sequenced sample was peripheral blood, obtained in a trial of Ad26.COV2.S vaccine versus placebo. The rearrangement links TRBV5-1 to TRBJ2-7; 7 positions match TRBD1. CDR3 bases: TGCGCCAGCAGCTTGGGACAGGGTACCAACGAGCAGTACTTC. Protein product: CASSLGQGTNEQYF.